These T cell receptor beta chains were read from a single sample in a study of T cell repertoires in cytomegalovirus infection. These receptors' targets are unknown. In TCRdb, the reads were re-called with MiXCR into one record per CDR3 protein. The sample yields fewer than 850,000 distinct CDR3 sequences, just under 30% seen once. Sequencing was performed on cultured CD8+ T cells from PBMCs, taken from culture after CMV antigen stimulation. The source of these receptors is a human donor in good health (CMV status not recorded). Some clones in this sample may be carry-over from other donors' samples. Both conserved end residues are part of each CDR3. D genes are given only for firm matches. A clone size is listed for some rows: how often the clone was seen (once, few, many), or a class if it is expanded.

clone_size cdr3_length j_call d_call v_call cdr3_aa cdr3_nt
. 15 TRBJ2-1 TRBD2 TRBV12-3/TRBV12-4 CASSLPGLVFNEQFF TGTGCCAGCAGTTTGCCGGGACTAGTTTTCAATGAGCAGTTCTTC
once 17 TRBJ2-2 TRBD2 TRBV11-2 CASSLGDYYKSFGELFF TGTGCCAGCAGCTTAGGGGACTACTATAAGTCCTTCGGGGAGCTGTTTTTT
few 16 TRBJ1-4 . TRBV15 CATSRDKGNANEKLFF TGTGCCACCAGCAGAGATAAGGGCAACGCTAATGAAAAACTGTTTTTT
. 13 TRBJ1-2 . TRBV29-1 CSVEDGGSYGYTF TGCAGCGTTGAAGATGGGGGGTCCTATGGCTACACCTTC
. 14 TRBJ2-5 TRBD1 TRBV4-2 CASSHLGQDKTQYF TGTGCCAGCAGCCATTTGGGACAGGACAAGACCCAGTACTTC
few 15 TRBJ1-1 . TRBV7-9 CASSQNRDVNTEAFF TGTGCCAGCAGCCAGAACAGGGATGTGAACACTGAAGCTTTCTTT
once 15 TRBJ1-1 . TRBV4-1 CASSHLGRANTEAFF TGTGCCAGCAGCCACTTGGGACGGGCGAACACTGAAGCTTTCTTT
many 15 TRBJ1-1 TRBD1 TRBV7-9 CASSSLQGPGTEAFF TGTGCCAGCAGCTCCCTACAGGGGCCGGGTACTGAAGCTTTCTTT
. 16 TRBJ1-1 . TRBV12-3/TRBV12-4 CASSFLIYQKNTEAFF TGTGCCAGCAGTTTTCTAATTTATCAGAAGAACACTGAAGCTTTCTTT
. 17 TRBJ2-1 . TRBV5-6 CASSLESQPFSYNEQFF TGTGCCAGCAGCTTGGAAAGCCAGCCCTTCTCCTACAATGAGCAGTTCTTC
. 16 TRBJ2-2 TRBD2 TRBV6-5 CASSLGLAGPPGELFF TGTGCCAGCAGTCTAGGACTAGCGGGGCCGCCCGGGGAGCTGTTTTTT
. 15 TRBJ2-1 . TRBV12-3/TRBV12-4 CASRIDGSSYNEQFF TGTGCCAGCAGGATTGACGGCAGCTCCTACAATGAGCAGTTCTTC
. 15 TRBJ2-6 . TRBV5-3 CARSFRDSGANVLTF TGTGCCAGAAGCTTTCGTGACTCTGGGGCCAACGTCCTGACTTTC
. 13 TRBJ1-1 TRBD1 TRBV7-9 CASRGTGDTEAFF TGTGCCAGCAGGGGGACAGGTGACACTGAAGCTTTCTTT
few 12 TRBJ2-5 . TRBV7-8 CASTQHGETQYF TGTGCCAGCACCCAACATGGGGAGACCCAGTACTTC
. 16 TRBJ2-3 TRBD2 TRBV27 CASSLFAGGITDTQYF TGTGCCAGCAGTTTATTCGCGGGGGGCATCACAGATACGCAGTATTTT
. 14 TRBJ2-1 TRBD1 TRBV19 CASTTTGSYNEQFF TGTGCCAGTACCACGACAGGGTCCTACAATGAGCAGTTCTTC
. 14 TRBJ1-1 TRBD1 TRBV19 CASSRGQVITEAFF TGTGCCAGTAGTCGAGGACAGGTTATCACTGAAGCTTTCTTT
. 15 TRBJ2-5 . TRBV3-1 CASSQYREVRETQYF TGTGCCAGCAGCCAATACAGGGAAGTGCGAGAGACCCAGTACTTC
. 13 TRBJ2-3 TRBD2 TRBV11-2 CASSLDWTSGPYF TGTGCCAGCAGCTTAGATTGGACTAGCGGCCCCTATTTT
many 14 TRBJ2-2 . TRBV4-1 CASSQGRNTGELFF TGTGCCAGCAGCCAGGGAAGGAACACCGGGGAGCTGTTTTTT
. 16 TRBJ2-3 TRBD1 TRBV2 CASSLRTGLTGDTQYF TGTGCCAGCAGTCTACGGACAGGCCTAACCGGAGATACGCAGTATTTT
few 14 TRBJ2-5 . TRBV19 CASSPRDVQGTQYF TGTGCCAGTAGTCCCAGGGACGTCCAAGGAACCCAGTACTTC
. 16 TRBJ1-1 TRBD1 TRBV27 CASSLPGRGPNTEAFF TGTGCCAGCAGTTTACCGGGAAGGGGGCCGAACACTGAAGCTTTCTTT
many 12 TRBJ2-1 TRBD2 TRBV5-6 CASSRTRVEQFF TGTGCCAGCAGCAGGACTAGAGTTGAGCAGTTCTTC
many 14 TRBJ1-1 TRBD1 TRBV7-6 CASSEDRGQGEAFF TGTGCCAGCAGCGAAGACAGGGGGCAAGGTGAAGCTTTCTTT
few 14 TRBJ1-1 . TRBV6-2/TRBV6-3 CASGMERAHTEAFF TGTGCCAGCGGAATGGAAAGAGCCCACACTGAAGCTTTCTTT
many 13 TRBJ2-1 . TRBV7-2 CASSLADYPGRFF TGTGCCAGCAGCTTAGCCGACTACCCCGGTCGGTTCTTC
. 15 TRBJ2-2 . TRBV7-9 CASSFLRLSTGELFF TGTGCCAGCAGCTTCCTGAGACTGAGCACCGGGGAGCTGTTTTTT
few 15 TRBJ2-5 . TRBV6-1 CASSRRASQGETQYF TGTGCCAGCAGTCGCCGGGCCTCCCAAGGAGAGACCCAGTACTTC
few 14 TRBJ1-1 . TRBV6-4 CASSMRRGDAEAFF TGTGCCAGCAGTATGAGGAGGGGGGACGCTGAAGCTTTCTTT
many 14 TRBJ2-2 . TRBV6-5 CASSYGSGTGELFF TGTGCCAGCAGTTACGGTTCGGGGACCGGGGAGCTGTTTTTT
few 16 TRBJ2-3 TRBD2 TRBV10-1 CASSSGAGLSTDTQYF TGCGCCAGCAGTTCTGGAGCGGGGCTTAGTACAGATACGCAGTATTTT
few 14 TRBJ2-7 TRBD1 TRBV7-8 CASSGPDRFYEQYF TGTGCCAGCAGCGGTCCGGACAGGTTCTACGAGCAGTACTTC
many 16 TRBJ1-1 . TRBV7-9 CASRWGTGPRNTEAFF TGTGCCAGCAGATGGGGAACCGGGCCGCGGAACACTGAAGCTTTCTTT
. 12 TRBJ2-1 . TRBV4-1 CASSQEGTEQFF TGCGCCAGCAGCCAAGAAGGGACAGAGCAGTTCTTC
few 13 TRBJ2-1 . TRBV24-1 CATSDPPASQQFF TGTGCCACCAGTGATCCCCCCGCTAGTCAGCAGTTCTTC
many 16 TRBJ2-1 TRBD2 TRBV7-2 CASSLGLAGNYNEQFF TGTGCCAGCAGCTTAGGACTAGCGGGGAACTACAATGAGCAGTTCTTC
few 12 TRBJ2-7 . TRBV7-9 CASSSSRREQYF TGTGCCAGCAGCTCTTCTAGGAGGGAGCAGTACTTC
few 15 TRBJ1-5 . TRBV19 CASSMIRDTDQPQHF TGTGCCAGTAGTATGATCCGGGACACCGATCAGCCCCAGCATTTT
once 17 TRBJ1-2 . TRBV18 CASSPVGTPYEGDGYTF TGTGCCAGCTCACCTGTCGGGACACCTTACGAGGGTGATGGCTACACCTTC
. 17 TRBJ2-1 TRBD1 TRBV6-2/TRBV6-3 CASSYLLTGQVYNEQFF TGTGCCAGCAGTTATCTTCTCACCGGACAGGTTTACAATGAGCAGTTCTTC
. 17 TRBJ2-2 TRBD1 TRBV6-2/TRBV6-3 CASSSVRRGLSTGELFF TGTGCCAGCAGTTCGGTTCGCAGGGGGCTGAGCACCGGGGAGCTGTTTTTT
. 15 TRBJ2-4 . TRBV19 CASSMQAAAKNIQYF TGTGCCAGTAGTATGCAGGCAGCAGCCAAAAACATTCAGTACTTC
. 16 TRBJ2-5 . TRBV28 CASSLLGEDRQETQYF TGTGCCAGCAGTTTACTCGGAGAGGATCGACAAGAGACCCAGTACTTC
. 15 TRBJ1-5 . TRBV7-2 CASSRWTVRNQPQHF TGTGCCAGCAGCCGTTGGACAGTCAGAAATCAGCCCCAGCATTTT
. 15 TRBJ1-2 . TRBV12-3/TRBV12-4 CASIPGRPSLYGYTF TGTGCCAGCATACCGGGACGGCCCTCCCTTTATGGCTACACCTTC
many 15 TRBJ2-1 . TRBV12-3/TRBV12-4 CASSPTSDPARGQFF TGTGCCAGCAGTCCTACTTCGGACCCGGCCAGAGGGCAGTTCTTC
few 12 TRBJ1-1 . TRBV6-6 CASTGPIPEAFF TGTGCCAGCACTGGGCCCATTCCCGAAGCTTTCTTT
. 18 TRBJ2-1 TRBD2 TRBV3-1 CASSYLTSGGSIYNEQFF TGTGCCAGCAGCTACCTGACTAGCGGGGGTTCAATTTACAATGAGCAGTTCTTC
few 14 TRBJ1-1 . TRBV9 CASSDGQMNTEAFF TGTGCCAGCAGCGACGGACAGATGAACACTGAAGCTTTCTTT
many 17 TRBJ1-5 TRBD1 TRBV7-6 CASSLLGQGAGNQPQHF TGTGCCAGCAGCTTACTGGGACAGGGGGCGGGAAATCAGCCCCAGCATTTT
few 14 TRBJ2-1 TRBD2 TRBV28 CASSGTTSYNEQFF TGTGCCAGCAGTGGGACTACATCCTACAATGAGCAGTTCTTC
few 14 TRBJ1-4 . TRBV4-1 CASSQRYGDEKLFF TGCGCCAGCAGCCAGAGGTACGGGGATGAAAAACTGTTTTTT
. 18 TRBJ2-7 . TRBV18 CASSPPDSWGKGSYEQYF TGTGCCAGCTCACCACCGGATTCTTGGGGAAAGGGTTCCTACGAGCAGTACTTC